The 3 T cell receptor beta chains listed next were all sequenced from one sample in a study of early T cells in non-severe SARS-CoV-2 infection. TCRdb re-derived calls from the 5' RACE reads in MiXCR, one entry per CDR3 protein. The table lists some 70,000 distinct CDR3 sequences, 12% of them singletons. Input material: whole blood. The origin of the receptors is an adult who was a healthcare worker with PCR-confirmed SARS-CoV-2 infection or an uninfected control (not recorded which).

This clonotype has only a few counts. The chain recombines TRBV20-1 with TRBJ2-1; either TRBD1 or TRBD2 may supply D (5 bases each). The length of the CDR3 is 16 residues. Per the germline V gene, CDR1 is DFQATT and CDR2 is SNEGSKA (reference sequence). Trimming shortened V by 3 bases and J by 7 bases, and 22 bases separated the two germline ends. CDR3 in amino acids: CSARRGIGRDLNEQFF. The CDR3 coding sequence is TGCAGTGCTAGGAGGGGAATAGGTCGGGATTTAAATGAGCAGTTCTTC.

V is TRBV20-1 and J is TRBJ2-2, with 9 bases aligning to TRBD2. This CDR3 is built from 12 residues. Germline V gene data show CDR1 as DFQATT and CDR2 as SNEGSKA (reference sequence). V trimming: 8 bases; J trimming: 4 bases; junction bases outside the gene matches: 2. CDR3 region: CSSGRPTGELFF. Here the CDR3 DNA reads TGCAGTAGCGGGAGGCCCACCGGGGAGCTGTTTTTT.

In its sample, this clonotype was seen a few times. The chain is built from TRBV7-3 and TRBJ1-1, with D unresolved. The germline CDR1 and CDR2 sequences are SGHTA and FQGTGA. The CDR3 spans 15 residues. V lost 3 bases to trimming and J lost 3 bases, with 14 bases between them. The CDR3 DNA sequence: TGTGCCAGCAGCTTGCTGGGAATCCCGGACACTGAAGCTTTCTTT. This encodes CASSLLGIPDTEAFF.